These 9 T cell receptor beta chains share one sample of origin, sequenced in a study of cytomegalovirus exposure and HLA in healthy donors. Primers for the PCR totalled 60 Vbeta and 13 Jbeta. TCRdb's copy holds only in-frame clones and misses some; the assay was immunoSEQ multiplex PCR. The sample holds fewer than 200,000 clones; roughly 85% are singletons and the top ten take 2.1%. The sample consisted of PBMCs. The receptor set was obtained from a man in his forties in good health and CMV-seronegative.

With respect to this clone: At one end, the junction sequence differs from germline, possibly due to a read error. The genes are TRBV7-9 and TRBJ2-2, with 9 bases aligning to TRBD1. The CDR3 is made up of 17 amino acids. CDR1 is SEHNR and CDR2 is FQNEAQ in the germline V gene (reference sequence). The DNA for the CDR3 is TGTTCCAGCAGCTACTACACAGGGGGCTCGAACACCGGGGAGCTGTTTTTT. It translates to CSSSYYTGGSNTGELFF.

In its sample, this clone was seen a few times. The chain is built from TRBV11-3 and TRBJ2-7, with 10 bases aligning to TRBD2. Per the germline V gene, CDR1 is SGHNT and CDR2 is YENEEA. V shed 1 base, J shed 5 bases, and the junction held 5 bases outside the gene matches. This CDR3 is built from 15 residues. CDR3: CASSLAGGTSDEQYF. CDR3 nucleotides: TGTGCCAGCAGCTTAGCTGGGGGGACTAGCGACGAGCAGTACTTC.

The CDR3 DNA sequence: TGCAGCGCGATAATGCGGGGAGGCCAAGAGACCCAGTACTTC. Translation: CSAIMRGGQETQYF. The rearrangement uses TRBV29-1 and TRBJ2-5, with D perhaps matching TRBD2 (6 bases). Trimming removed 7 bases at V and 1 base at J, with 16 bases between. CDR3 length: 14 amino acids. CDR1 and CDR2 (germline): SQVTM, ANQGSEA.

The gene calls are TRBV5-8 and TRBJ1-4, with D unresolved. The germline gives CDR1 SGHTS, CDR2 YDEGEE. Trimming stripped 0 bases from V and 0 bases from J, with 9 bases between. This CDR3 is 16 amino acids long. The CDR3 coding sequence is TGTGCCAGCAGCTTGGTCACAGAATCAACTAATGAAAAACTGTTTTTT. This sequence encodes CASSLVTESTNEKLFF.

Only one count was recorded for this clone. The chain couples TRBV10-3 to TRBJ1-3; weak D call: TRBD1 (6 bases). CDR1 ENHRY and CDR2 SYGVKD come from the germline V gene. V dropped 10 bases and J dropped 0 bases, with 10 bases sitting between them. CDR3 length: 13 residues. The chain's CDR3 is CATGQNSGNTIYF. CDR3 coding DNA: TGTGCCACCGGACAGAACTCTGGAAACACCATATATTTT.

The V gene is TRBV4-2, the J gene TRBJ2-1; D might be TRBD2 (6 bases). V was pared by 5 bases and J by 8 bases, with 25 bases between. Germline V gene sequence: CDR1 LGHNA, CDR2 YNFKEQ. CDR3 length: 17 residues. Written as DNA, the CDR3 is TGTGCCAGCAGCTCAGGGACGACTAGGTTTGAGGTGGATGAGCAGTTCTTC. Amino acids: CASSSGTTRFEVDEQFF.

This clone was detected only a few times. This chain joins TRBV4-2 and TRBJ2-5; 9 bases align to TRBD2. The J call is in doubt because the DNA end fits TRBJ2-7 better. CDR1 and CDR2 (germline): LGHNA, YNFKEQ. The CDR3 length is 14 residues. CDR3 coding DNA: TGTGCCAGCAGCCAAGGATTAGCGGGAGACGAGCAGTACTTC. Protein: CASSQGLAGDEQYF.

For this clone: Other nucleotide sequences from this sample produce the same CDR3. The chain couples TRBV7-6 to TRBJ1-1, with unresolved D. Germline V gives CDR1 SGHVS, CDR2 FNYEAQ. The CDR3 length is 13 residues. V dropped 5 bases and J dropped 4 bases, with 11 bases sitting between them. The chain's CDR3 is CASSLGAGTEAFF. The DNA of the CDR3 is TGTGCCAGCAGCCTCGGTGCGGGCACTGAAGCTTTCTTT.

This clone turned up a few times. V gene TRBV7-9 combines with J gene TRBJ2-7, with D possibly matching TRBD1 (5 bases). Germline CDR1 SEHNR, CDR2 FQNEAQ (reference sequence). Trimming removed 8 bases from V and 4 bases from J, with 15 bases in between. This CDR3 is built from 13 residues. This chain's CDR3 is CASQGDSGYEQYF. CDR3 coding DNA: TGTGCCAGCCAGGGCGACTCCGGGTACGAGCAGTACTTC.